A single sample is the source of the 23 T cell receptor beta chains below, sequenced in a study of blood T cell repertoires in COVID-19. This table comes from immunoSEQ multiplex PCR, and its TCRdb copy is limited to in-frame clones, with some not included. The sample includes 250,000 to 350,000 clones, over 75% of them seen just once. Sequencing was carried out using peripheral blood. The receptors shown here come from a human donor with COVID-19, enrolled during active disease. The donor label of this sample is uncertain.

The CDR3 bases are TGTGCCTGGAATGAGAAGAATTCGGGTACTGAAGCTTTCTTT. Amino acids: CAWNEKNSGTEAFF. This sequence joins TRBV30 and TRBJ1-1; D gene unclear. The ends were cut back, 4 bases at V and 5 bases at J, with 17 bases in the middle. Per the germline V gene, CDR1 is GTSNPN and CDR2 is SVGIG (reference sequence). This CDR3 is 14 amino acids long.

This clone was picked up a small number of times. This sequence joins TRBV11-2 and TRBJ2-7; 7 bases are a match to TRBD2. J was trimmed by 0 bases and V by 5 bases; bases with no gene match: 1. The CDR3 sequence is 13 residues long. Germline V lookup: CDR1 SGHAT, CDR2 FQNNGV. As DNA, the CDR3 is TGTGCCAGCAGCCGGGACTACTCCTACGAGCAGTACTTC. It yields the protein CASSRDYSYEQYF.

This rearrangement joins TRBV7-9 to TRBJ1-1, with a possible D match to TRBD1 (5 bases). Trimming cost V 7 bases and J 1 base, with 19 bases left between them. This CDR3 spans 16 amino acids. CDR1 and CDR2 from the germline V gene are SEHNR and FQNEAQ (reference sequence). CDR3 loop: CASTAPGGSGNTEAFF. The CDR3 coding sequence is TGTGCCAGCACCGCCCCCGGGGGGAGTGGGAACACTGAAGCTTTCTTT.

The V and J genes are TRBV4-3 and TRBJ1-1; 7 bases agree with TRBD1. The CDR3 covers 15 residues. J was trimmed by 5 bases and V by 0 bases; bases with no gene match: 6. Per germline, CDR1 LGHNA and CDR2 YSLEER. CDR3 loop: CASSQETGISTEAFF. In nucleotides, the CDR3 is TGCGCCAGCAGCCAAGAGACAGGGATCTCGACTGAAGCTTTCTTT.

This chain connects TRBV19 to TRBJ2-1; D is perhaps TRBD2 (6 bases). CDR3 length: 13 residues. CDR1 and CDR2 from the germline V gene are LNHDA and SQIVND (reference sequence). The V end was cut by 3 bases, the J end by 9 bases, with 12 bases between. In DNA form, the CDR3 reads TGTGCCAGTAGTATTGGCGGGGCCGGTGAGCAGTTCTTC. This translates into CASSIGGAGEQFF.

This clone was found a few times. The chain has TRBV4-1 and TRBJ1-5, with 7 bases matching TRBD1. V shed 2 bases and J 7 bases; nucleotides not matched to a gene: 2. Germline V lookup: CDR1 MGHRA, CDR2 YSYEKL. This CDR3 region has 13 residues. This CDR3 reads CASSQTGVQPQHF. In DNA form, the CDR3 reads TGCGCCAGCAGCCAAACAGGGGTGCAGCCCCAGCATTTT.

The chain's CDR3 is CASSPGSGGSRNTIYF. The CDR3 DNA reads TGTGCCAGCAGCCCCGGCAGTGGCGGGAGCCGAAACACCATATATTTT. The chain combines TRBV5-5 with TRBJ1-3; D is uncertain. Germline CDR1 is SGHKS and CDR2 is YYEKEE (reference sequence). The CDR3 length is 16 residues. V lost 4 bases to trimming and J lost 5 bases, with 19 bases between them.

The chain uses TRBV9 and TRBJ2-1; tentatively, D is TRBD2 (5 bases). CDR1 SGDLS and CDR2 YYNGEE come from the germline V gene. The germline V and J ends were trimmed by 0 bases and 9 bases, with 10 bases remaining between them. The CDR3 runs to 13 residues. The CDR3 here is CASSVELDCEQFF. The CDR3 DNA reads as TGTGCCAGCAGCGTAGAACTAGACTGTGAGCAGTTCTTC.

This chain joins TRBV28 and TRBJ2-1, with TRBD2 as a possible D gene (5 bases). This CDR3 has 14 amino acids. In germline, CDR1 is MDHEN, CDR2 SYDVKM. V lost 3 bases to trimming and J lost 4 bases, with 10 bases between them. CDR3 DNA sequence: TGTGCCAGCAGTTTGCTAGCCCGGTACAATGAGCAGTTCTTC. Translation gives CASSLLARYNEQFF.

The J gene is TRBJ1-2, the V gene TRBV25-1; D uncertain. Per the germline V gene, CDR1 is MGHDK and CDR2 is SYGVNS. The CDR3 length is 14 residues. Deletions cut 3 bases from V and 10 bases from J, with 18 bases between. DNA of the CDR3: TGTGCCAGCAGTGACCCAAGCGGTGAGCGGCCCTACACCTTC. It encodes CASSDPSGERPYTF.

This chain links TRBV6-5 with TRBJ2-2, with D hard to call. The V gene's germline CDR1 is MNHEY and CDR2 SVGAGI. The CDR3 is 14 residues long. V was shortened by 6 bases and J by 5 bases, with 13 bases between the two germline ends. CDR3 sequence reads: CASRLPLLTGELFF. CDR3 nucleotide sequence: TGTGCCAGCAGGCTCCCTTTGCTAACCGGGGAGCTGTTTTTT.

The CDR3 DNA follows: TGCGCCAGCAGCCAAGATCAGCGGGAGGTTGGAGATACGCAGTATTTT. This gives the protein CASSQDQREVGDTQYF. The V gene is TRBV4-3, the J gene TRBJ2-3; 9 bases agree with TRBD2. Trimming removed 0 bases from V and 5 bases from J; junction bases left unmatched: 6. Germline CDR1 is LGHNA and CDR2 is YSLEER. The CDR3 has 16 amino acids.

This chain uses TRBV3-1 (or the pseudogene TRBV3-2) with TRBJ2-6, with TRBD1 matching 7 bases. CDR3 size: 20 residues. The trim removed 1 base at V and 2 bases at J, leaving 14 bases unmatched. Germline V gene lookup returns CDR1 LGHDT and CDR2 YNNKEL (reference sequence). CDR3 nucleotide sequence: TGTGCCAGCAGCCAAGGTGTTCTGAAGAGACAGGGCCCTGGGGCCAACGTCCTGACTTTC. This encodes CASSQGVLKRQGPGANVLTF.

This chain links TRBV6-5 with TRBJ1-1, with 7 positions matching TRBD1. V lost 6 bases to trimming and J lost 7 bases; unmatched junction nucleotides: 11. The CDR3 consists of 14 residues. Germline-derived CDR1 and CDR2 are MNHEY and SVGAGI. The CDR3 is CASSFRRDRHEAFF. The CDR3 region has the DNA TGTGCCAGCAGCTTCCGTAGGGACAGACATGAAGCTTTCTTT.

The chain recombines TRBV7-2 with TRBJ2-5; possibly TRBD1 for D (5 bases). Germline V CDR1 and CDR2: SGHTA, FQGNSA. The ends were cut back, 1 base at V and 1 base at J, with 7 bases in the middle. The CDR3 covers 14 residues. This chain's CDR3 is CASSLGGTQETQYF. Here the CDR3 DNA reads TGTGCCAGCAGCTTAGGGGGCACCCAAGAGACCCAGTACTTC.

The V gene is TRBV10-3, the J gene TRBJ2-5; TRBD2 matches at 8 bases. The germline CDR1 and CDR2 sequences are ENHRY and SYGVKD. The CDR3 sequence is 16 residues long. The trim removed 3 bases at V and 2 bases at J, leaving 8 bases unmatched. The CDR3 loop is CAISDLAGRAQETQYF. The CDR3 DNA reads TGTGCCATCAGTGACTTAGCGGGAAGGGCTCAAGAGACCCAGTACTTC.

The chain has TRBV7-2 and TRBJ1-4, with 7 bases that match TRBD1. The CDR3 covers 14 residues. Per the germline V gene, CDR1 is SGHTA and CDR2 is FQGNSA. J gave up 6 bases and V 3 bases, and 4 bases lay outside the gene matches. The CDR3 DNA sequence: TGTGCCAGCAGCTTCCGGGACAGCCATGAAAAACTGTTTTTT. This translates into CASSFRDSHEKLFF.

This chain links TRBV9 with TRBJ2-7; 10 bases map to TRBD1. J gave up 7 bases and V 2 bases, and 9 bases lay outside the gene matches. Per the germline V gene, CDR1 is SGDLS and CDR2 is YYNGEE. The CDR3 is 15 residues long. The CDR3 region is CASSVSGTGVNEQYF. CDR3 in DNA: TGTGCCAGCAGCGTTTCCGGGACAGGGGTTAATGAGCAGTACTTC.

This rearrangement joins TRBV19 to TRBJ2-1; 7 nucleotides line up with TRBD2. Per the germline V gene, CDR1 is LNHDA and CDR2 is SQIVND (reference sequence). The CDR3 totals 13 residues. V gave up 5 bases and J gave up 3 bases; unmatched junction bases: 1. The CDR3 protein is CASSGRGYNEQFF. The CDR3 DNA is TGTGCCAGTAGTGGGAGGGGCTACAATGAGCAGTTCTTC. Full variable domain (remainder filled in from reference TRBV19 and TRBJ2-1): DGGITQSPKYLFRKEGQNVTLSCEQNLNHDAMYWYRQDPGQGLRLIYYSQIVNDFQKGDIAEGYSVSREKKESFPLTVTSAQKNPTAFYLCASSGRGYNEQFFGPGTRLTVL.

This clone was seen only once. The chain carries TRBV7-3 and TRBJ2-7; 11 positions match TRBD2. The CDR3 covers 15 residues. Trimming took 5 bases from V and 4 from J; bases not matched to a gene: 7. In germline, CDR1 is SGHTA, CDR2 FQGTGA. DNA of the CDR3: TGTGCCAGCAGCCAAACTAGCGGGAGTGTTTACGAGCAGTACTTC. It specifies CASSQTSGSVYEQYF.

The chain couples TRBV27 to TRBJ1-2; 9 nucleotides agree with TRBD1. The J segment lost 8 bases and the V segment lost 6 bases, leaving 7 bases of the junction unmatched. CDR3 size: 13 residues. CDR1 and CDR2 (germline): MNHEY, SMNVEV (reference sequence). The CDR3 DNA follows: TGTGCCAGCAGATTACAGGGGGCTCGGGGCTACACCTTC. Translating gives CASRLQGARGYTF.

The chain is built from TRBV15 and TRBJ1-2; D gene uncertain. The CDR3 has 14 amino acids. The V end was cut by 0 bases, the J end by 4 bases, with 9 bases between. Germline loops: CDR1 LNHNV, CDR2 YYDKDF (reference sequence). CDR3 residues: CATSRDTGFYGYTF. Written as DNA, the CDR3 is TGTGCCACCAGCAGAGATACGGGATTCTATGGCTACACCTTC. Based on the CDR3 plus reference TRBV15 and TRBJ1-2, the full variable domain is DAMVIQNPRYQVTQFGKPVTLSCSQTLNHNVMYWYQQKSSQAPKLLFHYYDKDFNNEADTPDNFQSRRPNTSFCFLDIRSPGLGDTAMYLCATSRDTGFYGYTFGSGTRLTVV.

V and J are TRBV7-9 and TRBJ2-3; the match to TRBD2 covers 11 bases. In germline, CDR1 is SEHNR, CDR2 FQNEAQ (reference sequence). Losses at the gene ends were 4 bases for V and 0 bases for J; bases not matched to a gene: 6. The CDR3 spans 17 residues. The CDR3 region is CASSSGLAESSTDTQYF. In nucleotides, the CDR3 is TGTGCCAGCAGCTCGGGACTAGCGGAGTCGAGCACAGATACGCAGTATTTT.